A selection of T cell receptor beta chains follows, all from one sample in a study of OX40 agonist ivuxolimab in advanced cancers. Assay: immunoSEQ multiplex PCR; the TCRdb copy retains only in-frame clones and omits some. The sample lists under 100,000 clones, 85% to 90% seen once, with 2% to 2.5% in the top ten. Sequencing used CD4+ or CD8+ T cells sorted from blood, obtained in a trial of the OX40 agonist ivuxolimab. The receptors originated from an adult with an advanced solid tumor such as melanoma, head and neck, liver or kidney cancer. Both conserved end residues are part of each CDR3. Fields, in order: D gene, V gene, clone size, J gene, CDR3 protein, CDR3 DNA. A D gene is named only where the DNA matches it firmly. Where a row states a size, it is once, few, many or the class of an expanded clone; other rows omit it.

d_call: NA
v_call: TRBV9
clone_size: NA
j_call: TRBJ1-1
cdr3_aa: CASSVVGPLNTEAFF
cdr3_nt: TGTGCCAGCAGCGTAGTGGGACCACTGAACACTGAAGCTTTCTTT

d_call: NA
v_call: TRBV6-6
clone_size: NA
j_call: TRBJ2-2
cdr3_aa: CASSSGHGGAGELFF
cdr3_nt: TGTGCCAGCAGTTCAGGACACGGCGGGGCCGGGGAGCTGTTTTTT

d_call: NA
v_call: TRBV6-6
clone_size: NA
j_call: TRBJ1-2
cdr3_aa: CASSYGGNGYTF
cdr3_nt: TGTGCCAGCAGTTACGGGGGGAATGGCTACACCTTC

d_call: TRBD1
v_call: TRBV7-2
clone_size: NA
j_call: TRBJ2-2
cdr3_aa: CASSFAGQVKTGELFF
cdr3_nt: TGTGCCAGCAGCTTCGCGGGACAGGTTAAGACCGGGGAGCTGTTTTTT

d_call: NA
v_call: TRBV30
clone_size: NA
j_call: TRBJ2-2
cdr3_aa: CAWSPTGELFF
cdr3_nt: TGTGCCTGGAGTCCGACCGGGGAGCTGTTTTTT

d_call: NA
v_call: TRBV5-4
clone_size: NA
j_call: TRBJ2-7
cdr3_aa: CASSPDSYEQYF
cdr3_nt: TGTGCCAGCAGCCCCGACTCCTACGAGCAGTACTTC

d_call: TRBD1
v_call: TRBV5-1
clone_size: few
j_call: TRBJ2-3
cdr3_aa: CASSAAGTAQLDTQYF
cdr3_nt: TGCGCCAGCAGCGCAGCCGGGACAGCCCAACTAGATACGCAGTATTTT

d_call: NA
v_call: TRBV2
clone_size: NA
j_call: TRBJ2-7
cdr3_aa: CASNPGREGYEQYF
cdr3_nt: TGTGCCAGCAACCCGGGGCGGGAAGGCTACGAGCAGTACTTC

d_call: TRBD2
v_call: TRBV11-1
clone_size: NA
j_call: TRBJ2-3
cdr3_aa: CASSPGLAGTDTQYF
cdr3_nt: TGTGCCAGCAGCCCAGGACTAGCGGGAACAGATACGCAGTATTTT

d_call: TRBD1
v_call: TRBV14
clone_size: NA
j_call: TRBJ1-1
cdr3_aa: CASSQDITGVSFF
cdr3_nt: TGTGCCAGCAGCCAGGATATCACAGGGGTATCTTTCTTT

d_call: NA
v_call: TRBV19
clone_size: NA
j_call: TRBJ1-5
cdr3_aa: CASRGEGGNQPQHF
cdr3_nt: TGTGCCAGTAGGGGCGAGGGGGGCAATCAGCCCCAGCATTTT

d_call: NA
v_call: TRBV7-2
clone_size: NA
j_call: TRBJ1-2
cdr3_aa: CASSLVGSPRGYTF
cdr3_nt: TGTGCCAGCAGCTTAGTTGGCAGCCCCCGGGGCTACACCTTC

d_call: TRBD1
v_call: TRBV18
clone_size: NA
j_call: TRBJ2-3
cdr3_aa: CASSQGTGGTDTQYF
cdr3_nt: TGTGCCAGCTCCCAAGGGACAGGGGGCACAGATACGCAGTATTTT

d_call: TRBD1
v_call: TRBV5-1
clone_size: NA
j_call: TRBJ2-3
cdr3_aa: CASSLVSGQGPDTQYF
cdr3_nt: TGCGCCAGCAGCTTGGTTTCAGGACAGGGGCCAGATACGCAGTATTTT

d_call: NA
v_call: TRBV6-5
clone_size: NA
j_call: TRBJ2-5
cdr3_aa: CASSYAGQLQETQYF
cdr3_nt: TGTGCCAGCAGTTACGCGGGACAGCTCCAAGAGACCCAGTACTTC

d_call: NA
v_call: TRBV11-1
clone_size: NA
j_call: TRBJ1-3
cdr3_aa: CASSPTYSGNTIYF
cdr3_nt: TGTGCCAGCAGCCCGACGTACTCTGGAAACACCATATATTTT

d_call: NA
v_call: TRBV28
clone_size: NA
j_call: TRBJ2-5
cdr3_aa: CASSLRLETQYF
cdr3_nt: TGTGCCAGCAGTCTTCGCTTGGAGACCCAGTACTTC

d_call: NA
v_call: TRBV29-1
clone_size: NA
j_call: TRBJ2-7
cdr3_aa: CSVEGDIREQYF
cdr3_nt: TGCAGCGTTGAAGGAGATATTCGGGAGCAGTACTTC

d_call: NA
v_call: TRBV7-9
clone_size: NA
j_call: TRBJ1-1
cdr3_aa: CASSPQNTEAFF
cdr3_nt: TGTGCCAGCAGCCCTCAGAACACTGAAGCTTTCTTT

d_call: NA
v_call: TRBV14
clone_size: NA
j_call: TRBJ2-1
cdr3_aa: CASSHEVRGEQFF
cdr3_nt: TGTGCCAGCAGCCACGAAGTCCGGGGGGAGCAGTTCTTC

d_call: NA
v_call: TRBV5-1
clone_size: NA
j_call: TRBJ1-6
cdr3_aa: CASSSDGSPGNSPLHF
cdr3_nt: TGCGCCAGCAGCTCAGACGGGTCTCCTGGGAATTCACCCCTCCACTTT

d_call: TRBD1
v_call: TRBV28
clone_size: once
j_call: TRBJ1-2
cdr3_aa: CASSTPMDRVNYGYTF
cdr3_nt: TGTGCCAGCAGTACACCGATGGACAGGGTAAACTATGGCTACACCTTC

d_call: NA
v_call: TRBV4-1
clone_size: NA
j_call: TRBJ1-2
cdr3_aa: CASSQDTGEVYGYTF
cdr3_nt: TGCGCCAGCAGCCAAGATACGGGGGAGGTCTATGGCTACACCTTC